The rows below give T cell receptor beta chains drawn from one sample of a study of CD8 T cells in ankylosing spondylitis. TCRdb independently ran MiXCR on the 5' RACE reads; one entry per CDR3 protein. The top ten clones hold 1.1% of a sample with about 360,000 distinct CDR3 sequences, over 12% of them seen once. Sequencing was performed on blood, either unsorted or a sorted T cell fraction (not recorded which). The receptors come from a male donor with ankylosing spondylitis or in good health (not recorded which). CDR3s include the opening cysteine and the closing phenylalanine or tryptophan. Fields, in order: V gene, J gene, D gene, clone size, CDR3 DNA, CDR3 protein. D genes are given only for firm matches. Not every row has a clone size; where given, it reads once, few, many or a size class.

TRBV29-1	TRBJ1-1	TRBD1	many	TGCAGCGGATGGACAGGGAGCACTGAAGCTTTCTTT	CSGWTGSTEAFF
TRBV5-1	TRBJ2-2	-	-	TGCGCCAGCAGCCCGGCGTTGGTGGACACCGGGGAGCTGTTTTTT	CASSPALVDTGELFF
TRBV12-3/TRBV12-4	TRBJ2-1	-	-	TGTGCCAGCAGTCCGCTCCGCAGCGCCGGCGCGTACAATGAGCAGTTCTTC	CASSPLRSAGAYNEQFF
TRBV3-1	TRBJ1-5	-	-	TGTGCCAGCAGCCAGTATCAACAAGGGCCCCAGCATTTT	CASSQYQQGPQHF
TRBV3-1	TRBJ2-3	TRBD2	-	TGTGCCAGCAGCCAACTAGCGGCAGATACGCAGTATTTT	CASSQLAADTQYF
TRBV3-1	TRBJ2-1	TRBD2	-	TGTGCCAGCAGCCACCGCGGGGGGCTCTCCTACAATGAGCAGTTCTTC	CASSHRGGLSYNEQFF
TRBV12-3/TRBV12-4	TRBJ2-7	-	-	TGTGCCAGCAGTGCACCGGGGCCGCGTTCGTACGAGCAGTACTTC	CASSAPGPRSYEQYF
TRBV28	TRBJ2-3	-	-	TGTGCCAGCAGACCTACACTAGGGGAAGGAGATACGCAGTATTTT	CASRPTLGEGDTQYF
TRBV6-5	TRBJ2-7	TRBD2	few	TGTGCCAGCAGTTACTCGAGCGGGAGGTCCTACGAGCAGTACTTC	CASSYSSGRSYEQYF
TRBV9	TRBJ2-3	-	-	TGTGCCAGCACGTGGGGGGGCAGTAATACGCAGTATTTT	CASTWGGSNTQYF
TRBV29-1	TRBJ1-2	-	few	TGCTGCTACCAATCAGAATTCTATGGCTACACCTTC	CCYQSEFYGYTF
TRBV30	TRBJ1-1	-	few	TGTGCCAGTGCCGATCCCGGGGCTTTCTTT	CASADPGAFF
TRBV12-3/TRBV12-4	TRBJ2-7	-	few	TGTGCCAGCAGGGCAGGGTTTAGCTCCTACGAGCAGTACTTC	CASRAGFSSYEQYF
TRBV20-1	TRBJ2-7	TRBD2	few	TGCAGTGCTACCGTGGCGGGAGGGCTCTGGGAGCAGTACTTC	CSATVAGGLWEQYF
TRBV7-9	TRBJ1-2	-	-	TGTGCCAGCAGCCCCCATTCCGAGACCTGGGGCTACACCTTC	CASSPHSETWGYTF
TRBV11-2	TRBJ1-6	TRBD1	few	TGTGCCAGCAGCTTTACAGGGGGCGTGAATAATTCACCCCTCCACTTT	CASSFTGGVNNSPLHF
TRBV20-1	TRBJ1-1	-	many	TGCAGTGCTCCCCGGGAGAACACTGAAGCTTTCTTT	CSAPRENTEAFF
TRBV5-1	TRBJ1-5	TRBD1	many	TGTGCCAGCAGCCTGGGACAGAATAGCAATCAGCCCCAGCATTTT	CASSLGQNSNQPQHF
TRBV3-1	TRBJ1-5	TRBD1	-	TGTGCCAGCAGCCAAGGAAGGACAGGGGGAAGCAATCAGCCCCAGCATTTT	CASSQGRTGGSNQPQHF
TRBV6-1	TRBJ2-2	-	many	TGTGCCAGCACTCCAATGACAGGGAACACCGGGGAGCTGTTTTTT	CASTPMTGNTGELFF
TRBV2	TRBJ2-1	TRBD2	few	TGTGCCCTGGGGGGCGGGAGGAGCTCCTACAATGAGCAGTTCTTC	CALGGGRSSYNEQFF
TRBV28	TRBJ2-7	-	few	TGTGCCAGCAGCTTTGATCGGGGCTCCTACGAGCAGTACTTC	CASSFDRGSYEQYF
TRBV25-1	TRBJ2-2	TRBD1	few	TGTGCCAGCAGTGGGGCGGGACAGGGAAACACCGGGGAGCTGTTTTTT	CASSGAGQGNTGELFF
TRBV12-3/TRBV12-4	TRBJ1-1	TRBD1	-	TGTGCCAGCCGAGAGGGGGCGCGGGGGAACACTGAAGCTTTCTTT	CASREGARGNTEAFF
TRBV20-1	TRBJ2-7	-	few	TGCAGTGCTAGAGATTCGCAAGGGGTCTCCTACGAGCAGTACTTC	CSARDSQGVSYEQYF
TRBV20-1	TRBJ2-1	-	-	TGCAGTGCTAGTAAGCAGGTCAATGAGCAGTTCTTC	CSASKQVNEQFF
TRBV9	TRBJ1-2	TRBD1	many	TGTGCCAGCAGCGCACCAGACAGGGGAGATTATGGCTACACCTTC	CASSAPDRGDYGYTF
TRBV6-5	TRBJ1-2	-	-	TGTGCCAGCAGTTACTCCCGGAATAATCCTGGCTACACCTTC	CASSYSRNNPGYTF
TRBV9	TRBJ2-7	TRBD2	-	TGTGCCAGCAGCGTAGCCAGCGGGGGAGTTCTCTACGAGCAGTACTTC	CASSVASGGVLYEQYF
TRBV18	TRBJ2-1	TRBD2	few	TGTGCCAGCTCACCTTTAGCGGGAGCTTTCCACAATGAGCAGTTCTTC	CASSPLAGAFHNEQFF
TRBV3-1	TRBJ2-7	-	-	TGTGCCAGCAGCCAAGTGTCGGGGGTGGGCTACGAGCAGTACTTC	CASSQVSGVGYEQYF
TRBV5-1	TRBJ2-1	-	few	TGCGCCAGCACCCTCGGGGGTAGCGGCGTATCCTACAATGAGCAGTTCTTC	CASTLGGSGVSYNEQFF
TRBV12-3/TRBV12-4	TRBJ2-1	-	-	TGTGCCAGCACCCTCTTACCTGACAACAATGAGCAGTTCTTC	CASTLLPDNNEQFF